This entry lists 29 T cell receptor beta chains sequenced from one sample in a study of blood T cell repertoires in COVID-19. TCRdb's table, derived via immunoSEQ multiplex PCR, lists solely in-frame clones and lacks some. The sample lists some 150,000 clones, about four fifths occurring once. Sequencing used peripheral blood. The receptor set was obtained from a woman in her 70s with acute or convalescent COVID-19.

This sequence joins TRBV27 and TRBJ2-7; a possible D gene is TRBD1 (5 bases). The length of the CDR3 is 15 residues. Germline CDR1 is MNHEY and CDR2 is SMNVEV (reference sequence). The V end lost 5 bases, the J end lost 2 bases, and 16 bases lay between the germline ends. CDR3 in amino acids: CASSPLGTGTYEQYF. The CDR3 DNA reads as TGTGCCAGCAGTCCGCTCGGAACAGGTACCTACGAGCAGTACTTC.

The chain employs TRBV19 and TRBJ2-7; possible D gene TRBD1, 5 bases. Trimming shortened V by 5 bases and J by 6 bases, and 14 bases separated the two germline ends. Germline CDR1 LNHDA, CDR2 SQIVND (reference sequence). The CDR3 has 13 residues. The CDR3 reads CASSQQGSTEQYF. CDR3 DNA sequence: TGTGCCAGTAGTCAGCAGGGTTCCACCGAGCAGTACTTC.

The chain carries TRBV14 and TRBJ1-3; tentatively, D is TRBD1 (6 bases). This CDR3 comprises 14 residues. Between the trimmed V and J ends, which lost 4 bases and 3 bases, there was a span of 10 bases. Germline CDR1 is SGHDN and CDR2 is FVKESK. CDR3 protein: CASSLTGNGNTIYF. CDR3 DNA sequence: TGTGCCAGCAGCCTTACAGGGAATGGAAACACCATATATTTT.

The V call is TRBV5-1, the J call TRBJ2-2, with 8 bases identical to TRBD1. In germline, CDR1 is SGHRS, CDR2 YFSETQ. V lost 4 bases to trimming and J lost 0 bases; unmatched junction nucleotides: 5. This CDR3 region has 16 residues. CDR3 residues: CASSARDRPNTGELFF. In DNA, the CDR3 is TGCGCCAGCAGCGCCCGGGACAGGCCGAACACCGGGGAGCTGTTTTTT. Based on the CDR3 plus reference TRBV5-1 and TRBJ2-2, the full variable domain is KAGVTQTPRYLIKTRGQQVTLSCSPISGHRSVSWYQQTPGQGLQFLFEYFSETQRNKGNFPGRFSGRQFSNSRSEMNVSTLELGDSALYLCASSARDRPNTGELFFGEGSRLTVL.

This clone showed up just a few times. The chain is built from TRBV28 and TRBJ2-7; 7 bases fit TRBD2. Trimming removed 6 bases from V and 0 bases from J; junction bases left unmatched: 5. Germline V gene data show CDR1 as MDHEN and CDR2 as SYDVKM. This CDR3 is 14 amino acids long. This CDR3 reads CASRWASGSYEQYF. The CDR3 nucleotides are TGTGCCAGCAGGTGGGCTAGCGGCTCCTACGAGCAGTACTTC. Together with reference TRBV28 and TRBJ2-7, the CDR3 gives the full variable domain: DVKVTQSSRYLVKRTGEKVFLECVQDMDHENMFWYRQDPGLGLRLIYFSYDVKMKEKGDIPEGYSVSREKKERFSLILESASTNQTSMYLCASRWASGSYEQYFGPGTRLTVT.

The DNA of the CDR3 is TGTGTCACACTCACAGGGTCAACGATGAACACTGAAGCTTTCTTT. Translating it yields CVTLTGSTMNTEAFF. The V call is TRBV21-1, the J call TRBJ1-1; the table names TRBD1, a call not compared with the DNA. TRBV21-1 has pseudogene status. The CDR3 consists of 15 residues.

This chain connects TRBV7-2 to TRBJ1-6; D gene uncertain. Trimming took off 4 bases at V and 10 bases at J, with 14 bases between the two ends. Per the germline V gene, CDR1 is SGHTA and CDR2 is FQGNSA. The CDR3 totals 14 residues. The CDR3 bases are TGTGCCAGCAGCTCTTATACGCGCGGATCACCCCTCCACTTT. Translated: CASSSYTRGSPLHF.

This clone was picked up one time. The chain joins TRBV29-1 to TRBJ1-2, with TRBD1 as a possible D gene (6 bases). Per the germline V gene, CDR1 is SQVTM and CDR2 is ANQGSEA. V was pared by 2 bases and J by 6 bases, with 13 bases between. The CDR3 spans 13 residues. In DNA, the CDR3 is TGCAGCGTTGAACCCACAGGGAGGGATGGCTACACCTTC. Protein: CSVEPTGRDGYTF.

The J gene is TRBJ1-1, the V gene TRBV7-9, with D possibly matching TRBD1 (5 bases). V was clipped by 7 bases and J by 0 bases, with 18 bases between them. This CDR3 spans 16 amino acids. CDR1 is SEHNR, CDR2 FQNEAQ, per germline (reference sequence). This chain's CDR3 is CASTSYVGQLNTEAFF. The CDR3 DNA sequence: TGTGCCAGCACCTCTTATGTGGGGCAATTGAACACTGAAGCTTTCTTT.

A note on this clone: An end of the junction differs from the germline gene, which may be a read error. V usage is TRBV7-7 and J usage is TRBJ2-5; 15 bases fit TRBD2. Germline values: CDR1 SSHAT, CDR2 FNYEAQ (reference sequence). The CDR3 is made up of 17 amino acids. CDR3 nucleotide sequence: TGTGCTAGCAGCCAAGGGACTAGCGGGGGGCAACAAGAGACCCAGTACTTC. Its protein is CASSQGTSGGQQETQYF.

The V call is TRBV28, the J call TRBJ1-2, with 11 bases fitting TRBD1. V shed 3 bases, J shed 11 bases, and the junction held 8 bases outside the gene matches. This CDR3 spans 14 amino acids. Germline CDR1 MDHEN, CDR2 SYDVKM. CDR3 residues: CASSFRTGGIRYTF. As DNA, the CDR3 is TGTGCCAGCAGTTTCAGGACAGGGGGCATTCGGTACACCTTC.

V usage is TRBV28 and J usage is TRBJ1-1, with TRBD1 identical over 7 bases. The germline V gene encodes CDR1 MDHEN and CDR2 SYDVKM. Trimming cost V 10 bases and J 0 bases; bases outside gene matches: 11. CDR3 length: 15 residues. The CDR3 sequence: CAIRQGGNMNTEAFF. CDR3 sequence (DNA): TGTGCCATCAGACAGGGTGGGAACATGAACACTGAAGCTTTCTTT.

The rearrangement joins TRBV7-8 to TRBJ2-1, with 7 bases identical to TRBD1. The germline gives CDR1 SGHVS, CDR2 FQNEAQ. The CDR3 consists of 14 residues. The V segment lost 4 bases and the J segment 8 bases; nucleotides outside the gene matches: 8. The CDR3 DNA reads TGTGCCAGCAGCTACACTAGGGGGCACGATGAGCAGTTCTTC. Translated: CASSYTRGHDEQFF.

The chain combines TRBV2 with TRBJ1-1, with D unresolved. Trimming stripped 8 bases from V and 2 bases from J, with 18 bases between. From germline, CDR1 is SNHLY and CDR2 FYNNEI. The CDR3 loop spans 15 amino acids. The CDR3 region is CASSTGGFRNTEAFF. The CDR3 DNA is TGTGCCAGCTCAACCGGAGGGTTTCGAAACACTGAAGCTTTCTTT.

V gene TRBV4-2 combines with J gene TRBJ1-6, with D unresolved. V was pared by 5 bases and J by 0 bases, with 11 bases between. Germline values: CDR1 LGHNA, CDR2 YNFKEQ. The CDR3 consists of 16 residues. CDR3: CASSSMGSSYNSPLHF. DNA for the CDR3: TGTGCCAGCAGCTCAATGGGGAGCTCCTATAATTCACCCCTCCACTTT.

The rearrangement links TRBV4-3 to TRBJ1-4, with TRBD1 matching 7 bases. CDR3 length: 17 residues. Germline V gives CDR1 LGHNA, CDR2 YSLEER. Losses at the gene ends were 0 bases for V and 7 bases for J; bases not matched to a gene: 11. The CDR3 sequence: CASSQEFGGTASEKLFF. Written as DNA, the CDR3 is TGCGCCAGCAGCCAAGAGTTCGGTGGGACAGCCTCTGAAAAACTGTTTTTT.

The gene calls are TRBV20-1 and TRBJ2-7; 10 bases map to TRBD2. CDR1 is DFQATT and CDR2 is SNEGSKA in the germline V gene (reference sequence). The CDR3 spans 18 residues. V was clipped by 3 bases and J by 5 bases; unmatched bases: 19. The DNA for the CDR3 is TGCAGTGCTAGTCGACGGAAGGTAGCGGGAGGACTCCTAAACGAGCAGTACTTC. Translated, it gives CSASRRKVAGGLLNEQYF.

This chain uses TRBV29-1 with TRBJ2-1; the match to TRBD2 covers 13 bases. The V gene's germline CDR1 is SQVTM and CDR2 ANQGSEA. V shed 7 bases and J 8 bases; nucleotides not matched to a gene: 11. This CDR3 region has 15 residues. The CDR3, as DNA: TGCAGCGCCCTAACTAGCGGGAGGGCCTCCTATGAGCAGTTCTTC. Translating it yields CSALTSGRASYEQFF.

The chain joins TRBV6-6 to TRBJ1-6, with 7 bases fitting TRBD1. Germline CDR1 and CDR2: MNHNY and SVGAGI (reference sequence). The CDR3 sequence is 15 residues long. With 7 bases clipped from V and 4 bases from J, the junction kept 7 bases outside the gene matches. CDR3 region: CASINGGQYNSPLHF. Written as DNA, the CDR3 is TGTGCCAGCATCAACGGGGGACAGTATAATTCACCCCTCCACTTT.

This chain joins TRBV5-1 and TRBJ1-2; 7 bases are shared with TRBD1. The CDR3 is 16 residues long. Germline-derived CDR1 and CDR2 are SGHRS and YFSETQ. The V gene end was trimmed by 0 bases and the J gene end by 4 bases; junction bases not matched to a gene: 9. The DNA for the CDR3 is TGCGCCAGCAGCTTGGCAGGCCCACAGGGGATCTATGGCTACACCTTC. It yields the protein CASSLAGPQGIYGYTF.

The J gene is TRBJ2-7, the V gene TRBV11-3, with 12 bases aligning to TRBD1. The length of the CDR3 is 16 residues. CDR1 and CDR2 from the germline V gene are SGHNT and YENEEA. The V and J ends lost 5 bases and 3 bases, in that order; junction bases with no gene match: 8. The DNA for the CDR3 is TGTGCCAGCAGCGGCTCCGGGACAGGGGGCTTCTACGAGCAGTACTTC. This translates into CASSGSGTGGFYEQYF.

In DNA form, the CDR3 reads TGTGCCAGCAGTTCAGGGGGCAATCAAGAGACCCAGTACTTC. Protein sequence: CASSSGGNQETQYF. J is TRBJ2-5 and V is TRBV6-5; 8 bases align to TRBD1. Germline CDR1 reads MNHEY; CDR2 reads SVGAGI. The CDR3 is made up of 14 amino acids. V gave up 4 bases and J gave up 2 bases; unmatched junction bases: 3.

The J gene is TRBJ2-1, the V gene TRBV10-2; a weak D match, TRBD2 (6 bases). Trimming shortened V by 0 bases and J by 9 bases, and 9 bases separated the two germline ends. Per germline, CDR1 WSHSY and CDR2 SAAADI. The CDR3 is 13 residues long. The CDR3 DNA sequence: TGCGCCAGCAGTGAGTCGGGAGCGGGTGAGCAGTTCTTC. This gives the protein CASSESGAGEQFF.

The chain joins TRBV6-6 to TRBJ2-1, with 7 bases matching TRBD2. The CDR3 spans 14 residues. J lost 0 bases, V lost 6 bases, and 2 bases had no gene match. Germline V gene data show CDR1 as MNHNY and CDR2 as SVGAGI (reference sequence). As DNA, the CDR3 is TGTGCCAGCAGCGGGAGGAGCTCCTACAATGAGCAGTTCTTC. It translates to CASSGRSSYNEQFF.

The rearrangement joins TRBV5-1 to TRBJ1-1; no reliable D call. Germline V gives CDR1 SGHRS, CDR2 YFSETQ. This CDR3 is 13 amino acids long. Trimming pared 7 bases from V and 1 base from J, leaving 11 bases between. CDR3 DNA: TGCGCCAGCGCAAACACGGGGAACACTGAAGCTTTCTTT. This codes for CASANTGNTEAFF.

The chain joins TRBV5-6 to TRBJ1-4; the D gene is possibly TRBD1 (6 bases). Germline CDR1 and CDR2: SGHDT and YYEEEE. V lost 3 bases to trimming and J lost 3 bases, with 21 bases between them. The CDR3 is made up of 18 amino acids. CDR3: CASSSSIGGGAPNEKLFF. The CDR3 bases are TGTGCCAGCAGCTCATCAATTGGTGGGGGGGCGCCTAATGAAAAACTGTTTTTT.

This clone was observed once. CDR3 amino acids: CASSPRGTNEKLFF. The CDR3, as DNA: TGTGCCAGCAGCCCAAGGGGGACTAATGAAAAACTGTTTTTT. The rearrangement joins TRBV7-2 to TRBJ1-4, with a tentative D call TRBD1 (6 bases). V dropped 5 bases and J dropped 2 bases, with 9 bases sitting between them. The CDR3 extends over 14 amino acids. Germline lookup yields CDR1 SGHTA and CDR2 FQGNSA.

In DNA form, the CDR3 reads TGTGCCAGCAGTTACTCACCGACAGAGCAGTACTTC. This gives the protein CASSYSPTEQYF. The chain couples TRBV6-5 to TRBJ2-7, with no clear D. The V end was cut by 0 bases, the J end by 7 bases, with 7 bases between. The CDR3 contains 12 residues. Germline assignment: CDR1 MNHEY and CDR2 SVGAGI.

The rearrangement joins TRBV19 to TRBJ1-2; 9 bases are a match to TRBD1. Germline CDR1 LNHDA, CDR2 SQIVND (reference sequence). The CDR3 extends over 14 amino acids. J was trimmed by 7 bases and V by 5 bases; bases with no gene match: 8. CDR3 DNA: TGTGCCAGTAGTCCTTCCGGGACAGGGTTTGGCTACACCTTC. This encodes CASSPSGTGFGYTF.